A selection of T cell receptor beta chains follows, all from one sample in a study of T-cell reconstitution after alpha-beta-depleted transplantation in children. TCRdb reprocessed the PCR reads with MiXCR, giving one entry per CDR3 protein. In the table there are around 420,000 distinct CDR3 sequences, roughly 17% of which are singletons. The sample was PBMCs, mostly from graft donor cells, taken 360 days after TCRalphabeta/CD19-depleted stem cell transplant. The receptors derive from a boy less than two years old who had a stem cell transplant for Wiskott-Aldrich syndrome, so the T cells may come from the graft donor. The CDR3 runs from the conserved cysteine through the conserved F or W. The D gene is left open where the match is weak. Rows give clone size only sometimes, using once, few, many, or a class for an expanded clone.

j_call: TRBJ2-2
clone_size: NA
d_call: TRBD2
v_call: TRBV19
cdr3_aa: CAKPGLAVATGELFF
cdr3_nt: TGTGCCAAACCGGGACTAGCGGTCGCAACCGGGGAGCTGTTTTTT

j_call: TRBJ2-3
clone_size: NA
d_call: TRBD2
v_call: TRBV10-3
cdr3_aa: CAISFPAGVGDHTDTQYF
cdr3_nt: TGTGCCATCAGTTTCCCCGCGGGGGTGGGCGATCACACAGATACGCAGTATTTT

j_call: TRBJ2-5
clone_size: few
d_call: TRBD2
v_call: TRBV3-1
cdr3_aa: CASSQRLAGLQETQYF
cdr3_nt: TGTGCCAGCAGCCAACGACTAGCGGGACTTCAAGAGACCCAGTACTTC

j_call: TRBJ2-1
clone_size: NA
d_call: NA
v_call: TRBV7-2
cdr3_aa: CASSLESGPRNEQFF
cdr3_nt: TGTGCCAGCAGCTTAGAGTCCGGACCGCGCAATGAGCAGTTCTTC

j_call: TRBJ2-3
clone_size: few
d_call: NA
v_call: TRBV7-9
cdr3_aa: CASSLRVGGTQYF
cdr3_nt: TGTGCCAGCAGCTTAAGGGTCGGGGGTACGCAGTATTTT

j_call: TRBJ2-1
clone_size: many
d_call: TRBD1
v_call: TRBV28
cdr3_aa: CASSSGTGPYNEQFF
cdr3_nt: TGTGCCAGCAGTTCCGGGACAGGACCCTACAATGAGCAGTTCTTC

j_call: TRBJ2-7
clone_size: few
d_call: TRBD2
v_call: TRBV29-1
cdr3_aa: CSVSLAERYEQYF
cdr3_nt: TGCAGCGTTAGTCTAGCGGAGAGGTACGAGCAGTACTTC

j_call: TRBJ1-3
clone_size: NA
d_call: NA
v_call: TRBV29-1
cdr3_aa: CSVDGGGNTIYF
cdr3_nt: TGCAGCGTTGACGGTGGGGGAAACACCATATATTTT

j_call: TRBJ2-5
clone_size: NA
d_call: NA
v_call: TRBV20-1
cdr3_aa: CSARRRGLRRMETQYF
cdr3_nt: TGCAGTGCGCGGCGGCGGGGACTTCGGAGGATGGAGACCCAGTACTTC

j_call: TRBJ2-2
clone_size: NA
d_call: TRBD2
v_call: TRBV12-3/TRBV12-4
cdr3_aa: CASSTSGASNTGELFF
cdr3_nt: TGTGCCAGCAGTACAAGCGGGGCCTCGAACACCGGGGAGCTGTTTTTT

j_call: TRBJ2-7
clone_size: few
d_call: TRBD2
v_call: TRBV3-1
cdr3_aa: CASSQGPSGDYEQYF
cdr3_nt: TGTGCCAGCAGCCAAGGACCTAGCGGTGACTACGAGCAGTACTTC

j_call: TRBJ2-1
clone_size: few
d_call: TRBD2
v_call: TRBV27
cdr3_aa: CASSPRDYNYNEQFF
cdr3_nt: TGTGCCAGCAGTCCTCGGGACTACAACTACAATGAGCAGTTCTTC

j_call: TRBJ2-1
clone_size: NA
d_call: TRBD2
v_call: TRBV20-1
cdr3_aa: CSARSAGGGAYNEQFF
cdr3_nt: TGCAGTGCTAGATCCGCAGGCGGGGGGGCCTACAATGAGCAGTTCTTC

j_call: TRBJ2-2
clone_size: NA
d_call: NA
v_call: TRBV7-2
cdr3_aa: CASSYASAGNTGELFF
cdr3_nt: TGTGCCAGCAGTTACGCGTCGGCAGGGAACACCGGGGAGCTGTTTTTT

j_call: TRBJ1-1
clone_size: NA
d_call: NA
v_call: TRBV27
cdr3_aa: CASSLYPPQTAPNTEAFF
cdr3_nt: TGTGCCAGCAGTTTATACCCTCCCCAGACAGCCCCGAACACTGAAGCTTTCTTT

j_call: TRBJ1-2
clone_size: few
d_call: NA
v_call: TRBV12-3/TRBV12-4
cdr3_aa: CASSSRTGYGYTF
cdr3_nt: TGTGCCAGCAGTTCCAGGACGGGTTATGGCTACACCTTC

j_call: TRBJ2-7
clone_size: few
d_call: NA
v_call: TRBV12-3/TRBV12-4
cdr3_aa: CASSLREREQYF
cdr3_nt: TGTGCCAGCAGCCTACGGGAGCGCGAGCAGTACTTC

j_call: TRBJ2-3
clone_size: NA
d_call: TRBD2
v_call: TRBV2
cdr3_aa: CASRRLAGGPDTQYF
cdr3_nt: TGTGCCAGCAGACGACTAGCGGGGGGGCCAGATACGCAGTATTTT

j_call: TRBJ2-1
clone_size: NA
d_call: NA
v_call: TRBV9
cdr3_aa: CASSVGKFGTDNEQFF
cdr3_nt: TGTGCCAGCAGCGTGGGAAAATTCGGGACTGACAATGAGCAGTTCTTC

j_call: TRBJ2-4
clone_size: few
d_call: NA
v_call: TRBV12-3/TRBV12-4
cdr3_aa: CASSLIIGAGKNIQYF
cdr3_nt: TGTGCCAGCAGTTTAATAATCGGGGCGGGCAAAAACATTCAGTACTTC

j_call: TRBJ2-3
clone_size: NA
d_call: NA
v_call: TRBV12-3/TRBV12-4
cdr3_aa: CASSSAGFTDTQYF
cdr3_nt: TGTGCCAGCAGTTCGGCGGGATTCACAGATACGCAGTATTTT

j_call: TRBJ2-2
clone_size: many
d_call: NA
v_call: TRBV11-2
cdr3_aa: CASSLQGTYTGELFF
cdr3_nt: TGTGCCAGCAGCTTACAGGGAACGTACACCGGGGAGCTGTTTTTT

j_call: TRBJ1-5
clone_size: NA
d_call: TRBD1
v_call: TRBV20-1
cdr3_aa: CSAGGQGVQPQHF
cdr3_nt: TGCAGTGCTGGGGGACAGGGGGTTCAGCCCCAGCATTTT

j_call: TRBJ2-1
clone_size: NA
d_call: TRBD1
v_call: TRBV2
cdr3_aa: CASPGTGAYNEQFF
cdr3_nt: TGTGCCAGCCCCGGGACAGGTGCCTACAATGAGCAGTTCTTC

j_call: TRBJ1-3
clone_size: NA
d_call: NA
v_call: TRBV4-1
cdr3_aa: CASSQFRVYSGNTIYF
cdr3_nt: TGCGCCAGCAGCCAATTCCGGGTCTACTCTGGAAACACCATATATTTT

j_call: TRBJ2-1
clone_size: NA
d_call: TRBD2
v_call: TRBV4-1
cdr3_aa: CASSRAQRELDEQFF
cdr3_nt: TGCGCCAGCAGCCGCGCTCAGCGGGAGTTGGATGAGCAGTTCTTC

j_call: TRBJ2-7
clone_size: few
d_call: NA
v_call: TRBV27
cdr3_aa: CASSFARPGEQYF
cdr3_nt: TGTGCCAGCAGTTTCGCCAGGCCGGGGGAGCAGTACTTC

j_call: TRBJ2-7
clone_size: many
d_call: TRBD2
v_call: TRBV20-1
cdr3_aa: CSAPLAGGYEQYF
cdr3_nt: TGCAGTGCACCCCTAGCGGGAGGCTACGAGCAGTACTTC

j_call: TRBJ2-3
clone_size: few
d_call: TRBD2
v_call: TRBV6-5
cdr3_aa: CASSSGGGAPYTDTQYF
cdr3_nt: TGTGCCAGCAGTTCCGGCGGGGGGGCCCCCTACACAGATACGCAGTATTTT

j_call: TRBJ1-6
clone_size: few
d_call: TRBD1
v_call: TRBV7-9
cdr3_aa: CASSLPGTGTYSPLHF
cdr3_nt: TGTGCCAGCAGCCTACCCGGGACAGGGACCTATTCACCCCTCCACTTT

j_call: TRBJ2-7
clone_size: few
d_call: NA
v_call: TRBV5-6
cdr3_aa: CASSSSWTDYEQYF
cdr3_nt: TGTGCCAGCAGCTCCTCCTGGACGGACTACGAGCAGTACTTC

j_call: TRBJ2-7
clone_size: NA
d_call: NA
v_call: TRBV2
cdr3_aa: CASTPTRRPSSYEQYF
cdr3_nt: TGTGCCAGCACACCCACCCGGCGCCCAAGCTCCTACGAGCAGTACTTC

j_call: TRBJ2-2
clone_size: NA
d_call: NA
v_call: TRBV5-1
cdr3_aa: CASSLVGDTAGELFF
cdr3_nt: TGCGCCAGCAGCTTGGTGGGGGACACAGCCGGGGAGCTGTTTTTT

j_call: TRBJ2-5
clone_size: NA
d_call: NA
v_call: TRBV11-3
cdr3_aa: CASSSGPTLGQETQYF
cdr3_nt: TGTGCCAGCAGCTCAGGACCCACCTTAGGCCAAGAGACCCAGTACTTC

j_call: TRBJ2-7
clone_size: once
d_call: NA
v_call: TRBV6-1
cdr3_aa: CASRRGRSSYEQYF
cdr3_nt: TGTGCCAGCAGGCGCGGACGGAGCTCCTACGAGCAGTACTTC

j_call: TRBJ2-1
clone_size: NA
d_call: TRBD2
v_call: TRBV2
cdr3_aa: CASRAGTSGRPRDEQFF
cdr3_nt: TGTGCCAGCAGAGCCGGGACTAGCGGGAGGCCTAGGGATGAGCAGTTCTTC

j_call: TRBJ2-1
clone_size: many
d_call: NA
v_call: TRBV5-1
cdr3_aa: CASSRGLRLGNEQFF
cdr3_nt: TGCGCCAGCAGCCGGGGACTCCGATTGGGCAATGAGCAGTTCTTC

j_call: TRBJ2-5
clone_size: NA
d_call: NA
v_call: TRBV7-6
cdr3_aa: CASSSDFQETQYF
cdr3_nt: TGTGCCAGCAGCTCGGACTTCCAAGAGACCCAGTACTTC

j_call: TRBJ1-1
clone_size: few
d_call: NA
v_call: TRBV24-1
cdr3_aa: CATRQAMNTEAFF
cdr3_nt: TGTGCCACCAGACAGGCCATGAACACTGAAGCTTTCTTT

j_call: TRBJ2-2
clone_size: few
d_call: NA
v_call: TRBV5-1
cdr3_aa: CASRVLKGEVGTGELFF
cdr3_nt: TGCGCCAGCAGAGTCCTGAAGGGCGAGGTCGGCACCGGGGAGCTGTTTTTT

j_call: TRBJ2-7
clone_size: NA
d_call: TRBD1
v_call: TRBV3-1
cdr3_aa: CASSQARDRVFAPPAYEQYF
cdr3_nt: TGTGCCAGCAGCCAGGCCCGGGACAGAGTTTTCGCACCTCCGGCCTACGAGCAGTACTTC

j_call: TRBJ2-7
clone_size: many
d_call: TRBD1
v_call: TRBV7-9
cdr3_aa: CASSYDRDEQYF
cdr3_nt: TGTGCCAGCAGCTACGACAGGGACGAGCAGTACTTC